What follows describes a single TCR beta chain. No cognate antigen has been identified for it. No base-level quality is on record; no much larger clone is a single base apart. This sample stems from a study of blood T cells in healthy people across ages (dated by TCRdb to between 2015 and 2017). Study-wide context: Template switching captured roughly one uniquely barcoded TCR beta cDNA molecule per two T cells in model experiments. The study measured age-related changes in TCR beta repertoire diversity using deep sequencing normalized with unique cDNA molecular identifiers. The donors were divided into four age groups: young (average around 15 years), middle-aged (approximately 39), aged (approximately 59) and long-lived (about 90). To avoid experimental bias, donors of different ages were distributed randomly across sequencing lanes. Using the same blood draw, the study looked at two additional independent replicas of 1 million unique cDNA reads for two donors, one aged 18 to 30 and the other aged 80 or older.

The donors were under 40 Caucasian individuals from Russia, aged roughly 6 to 100 years, who were systemically healthy. Each donor gave approximately 9.4 milliliters of peripheral blood, drawn into EDTA-treated Vacutainer tubes. Ficoll-Paque density-gradient centrifugation was used to isolate PBMCs, with at least 7 million obtained per sample. Total RNA, at least 6 micrograms per sample, was extracted from PBMCs with Trizol reagent. The percentages of naive CD45RAhigh/CD27high T cells were determined by flow cytometry on a PBMC aliquot from every donor. Library preparation was by 5' RACE. TCRdb names Illumina HiSeq 2500 as the instrument used. A second PCR of about 7 to 12 cycles was performed with a sample-barcoded 5' primer and a J-beta primer mix. A unique molecular identifier was introduced onto each TCR beta cDNA molecule by a template-switch 5' adaptor carrying 12 random nucleotides. At least 2.5 million CDR3-containing paired-end reads were obtained from each sample. All of the RNA was converted into first-strand cDNA using the Mint cDNA synthesis kit, with a TRBC-specific oligonucleotide serving as the primer. After uracil-DNA glycosylase treatment, a first 18-cycle PCR used universal primers M1SS and BC2_uni_R on all cDNA. Per the authors' processing: For normalization, 1 million high-quality reads, each with a distinct molecular identifier, were randomly selected from each sample. Reads with shared molecular identifiers were discarded instead of being binned into consensus sequences. MiTCR, set to a Q25 quality threshold and the strictest error-elimination algorithm, was used for CDR3 identification, clonotype clustering and error correction. Lower-bound total TCR beta diversity was estimated with a nonparametric unseen species model using Euler transformation. Starting from the raw public reads, TCRdb applied fastp trimming at Q25, assembled clones with MiXCR and retained in-frame beta chains. CDR3 protein duplicates are merged, each entry listing the most common genes and DNA. These V and J calls rely on TCRdb rather than the paper's analysis. For this sample there are about 1,400,000 distinct CDR3 sequences; 59% appear just once. Under 8.5% of the sample lies in the top ten.

General study outcomes and caveats: Estimates of total diversity based on one million sequenced T cells were considered lower bounds and underestimates. The long-lived group showed more naive CD4+ T cells, fewer expanded clones and increased TCR diversity than the aged group, suggesting age selection. As age increased, observed TCR beta diversity per million T cells dropped in a roughly linear way, and a significant reduction was already evident by age 40. Because donor CMV infection status was unknown, age-related changes in expanded clonotypes were potentially confounded. Conclusive comparison of naive and antigen-experienced compartments was prevented by the profiling of bulk unsorted PBMCs. The percentage of naive T cells measured by flow cytometry correlated strongly with observed TCR beta diversity.

The source of this sequence is a man aged 18 to 30 in good health. The sample consisted of blood.

The sequenced DNA is TGTGCCAGCAGTTTAAACGGGGGATCAGATACGCAGTATTTT. This encodes CASSLNGGSDTQYF. The sequence links TRBV28 to TRBJ2-3; possibly the D gene is TRBD2, per 6 matching bases. The cysteine opens and the phenylalanine closes a CDR3 of 14 amino acids. Only the CDR3 region is kept as DNA, spanning 42 bases read in frame from base 1. CDR1 and CDR2, per the germline V gene, are MDHEN and SYDVKM. Relative to germline, V is 2 bases shorter and J is 4 bases shorter, with 10 bases between their ends.